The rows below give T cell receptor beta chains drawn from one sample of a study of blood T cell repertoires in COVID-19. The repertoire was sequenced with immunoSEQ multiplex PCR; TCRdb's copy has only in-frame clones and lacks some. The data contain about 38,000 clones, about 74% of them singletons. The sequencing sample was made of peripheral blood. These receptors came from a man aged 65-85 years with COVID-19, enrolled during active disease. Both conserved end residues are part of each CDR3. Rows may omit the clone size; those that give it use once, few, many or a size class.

CDR3aa: CASSTSTGWYEQYF; v_gene: TRBV19; abundance: -
CDR3aa: CASSRQGAGYTF; v_gene: TRBV6-6; abundance: -
CDR3aa: CATSTSFPARSGDEQYF; v_gene: TRBV15; abundance: -
CDR3aa: CASSLVVGGDNSPLHF; v_gene: TRBV5-1; abundance: many
CDR3aa: CASSPETVAGNTIYF; v_gene: TRBV5-4; abundance: few
CDR3aa: CATKGLAGGTDTQYF; v_gene: TRBV6-5; abundance: -
CDR3aa: CASSAEQGFTGELFF; v_gene: TRBV6-4; abundance: -
CDR3aa: CASSSGSGQPQHF; v_gene: TRBV6-5; abundance: -
CDR3aa: CASSPRTGENTEAFF; v_gene: TRBV18; abundance: -
CDR3aa: CASSPENSPLHF; v_gene: TRBV18; abundance: -
CDR3aa: CASSPPNLGYGYTF; v_gene: TRBV18; abundance: -
CDR3aa: CASTVLAGKQEQYF; v_gene: TRBV5-1; abundance: -
CDR3aa: CASRSRRDSMNTEAFF; v_gene: TRBV2; abundance: -
CDR3aa: CASSRTAANTEAFF; v_gene: TRBV4-1; abundance: -
CDR3aa: CACRPTGRYGYTF; v_gene: TRBV30; abundance: once
CDR3aa: CASSYSEEYEQYF; v_gene: TRBV6-5; abundance: -
CDR3aa: CASSQDYFSATNEKLFF; v_gene: TRBV4-3; abundance: -
CDR3aa: CATSRDRNYGYTF; v_gene: TRBV15; abundance: -
CDR3aa: CASSGGVMNTEAFF; v_gene: TRBV5-4; abundance: -
CDR3aa: CASSAGFNYGYTF; v_gene: TRBV19; abundance: few
CDR3aa: CASSQDLAGVRLGTEAFF; v_gene: TRBV4-1; abundance: -
CDR3aa: CASSLRSNQPQHF; v_gene: TRBV11-2; abundance: -